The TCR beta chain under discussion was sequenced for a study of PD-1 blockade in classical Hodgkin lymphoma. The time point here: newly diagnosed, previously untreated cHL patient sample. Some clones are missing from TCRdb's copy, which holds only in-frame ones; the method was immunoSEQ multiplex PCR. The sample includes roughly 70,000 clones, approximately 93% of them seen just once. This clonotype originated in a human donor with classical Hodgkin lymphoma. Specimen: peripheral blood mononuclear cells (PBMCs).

The CDR3 DNA follows: TGTGCCAGCAGCTCCCGGACTAGCGGGAGTTCAGATACGCAGTATTTT. Translating it yields CASSSRTSGSSDTQYF. The J gene is TRBJ2-3, the V gene TRBV7-9, with 13 bases identical to TRBD2. V lost 4 bases to trimming and J lost 4 bases; unmatched junction nucleotides: 5. Germline V CDR1 and CDR2: SEHNR, FQNEAQ (reference sequence). The CDR3 spans 16 residues. The full variable domain, completed using reference TRBV7-9 and TRBJ2-3, is DTGVSQNPRHKITKRGQNVTFRCDPISEHNRLYWYRQTLGQGPEFLTYFQNEAQLEKSRLLSDRFSAERPKGSFSTLEIQRTEQGDSAMYLCASSSRTSGSSDTQYFGPGTRLTVL.